What follows are 24 T cell receptor beta chains derived from one specimen sequenced in a study of T cells after yellow fever vaccination. In TCRdb, the 5' RACE reads were re-called with MiXCR into one record per CDR3 protein. The table records roughly 99,000 distinct CDR3 sequences, under 6.5% of them present only once. Sample: CD8+ T cells sorted from PBMCs, taken 10 days after the yellow fever booster vaccination. The source of these receptors is a man between 18 and 35 years old who received the YFV17D yellow fever vaccine.

This clonotype qualifies as medium-sized. The chain carries TRBV7-6 and TRBJ2-1; TRBD2 aligns across 8 bases. Looked up from germline, CDR1 is SGHVS and CDR2 is FNYEAQ. This CDR3 is built from 13 residues. J was trimmed by 12 bases and V by 1 base; bases with no gene match: 5. CDR3 in amino acids: CASSLVSGGRQFF. DNA of the CDR3: TGTGCCAGCAGCTTAGTTTCGGGGGGGCGGCAGTTCTTC.

CDR3 in DNA: TGTGCCAGCAGTGGCCGGACGACAGGGCTAGGAGAGACCCAGTACTTC. This sequence encodes CASSGRTTGLGETQYF. The chain has TRBV25-1 and TRBJ2-5, with 7 nucleotides matching TRBD1. Trimming removed 4 bases from V and 4 bases from J; junction bases left unmatched: 12. The CDR3 is made up of 16 amino acids. Per the germline V gene, CDR1 is MGHDK and CDR2 is SYGVNS.

This clonotype has just a few counts. V gene TRBV11-1 combines with J gene TRBJ2-7; 7 bases agree with TRBD1. Germline V lookup: CDR1 SGHAT, CDR2 FQDESV (reference sequence). Trimming at V came to 1 base and at J to 2 bases, leaving 2 bases not matched to a gene. The CDR3 covers 14 residues. The CDR3 region is CASSLEGTAYEQYV. CDR3 sequence (DNA): TGTGCCAGCAGCTTAGAGGGGACAGCCTACGAGCAGTACGTC.

The V gene is TRBV29-1, the J gene TRBJ1-2; the match to TRBD1 covers 8 bases. The CDR3 sequence is 12 residues long. Germline values: CDR1 SQVTM, CDR2 ANQGSEA. Trimming cost V 7 bases and J 4 bases; bases outside gene matches: 5. CDR3 DNA: TGCAGCGCTGGACAGGGCAGCTATGGCTACACCTTC. It specifies CSAGQGSYGYTF.

The J gene is TRBJ2-1, the V gene TRBV27; D unclear. The germline V gene encodes CDR1 MNHEY and CDR2 SMNVEV (reference sequence). This CDR3 is 13 amino acids long. Trimming stripped 7 bases from V and 7 bases from J, with 14 bases between. The CDR3 DNA follows: TGTGCCAGCAAAGATGGCTCTCGGAATGAGCAGTTCTTC. Amino acids: CASKDGSRNEQFF.

The rearrangement joins TRBV4-1 to TRBJ2-7; TRBD1 agrees at 7 bases. In germline, CDR1 is MGHRA, CDR2 YSYEKL. Unmatched junction bases numbered 6, after V lost 0 bases and J lost 4 bases. The CDR3 is 15 residues long. The CDR3 nucleotides read TGCGCCAGCAGCCAAGAAGGGGGCAGCCCATACGAGCAGTACTTC. This encodes CASSQEGGSPYEQYF.

This clonotype was found a few times. V usage is TRBV27 and J usage is TRBJ2-7, with 7 positions matching TRBD2. The V and J ends lost 6 bases and 2 bases, in that order; junction bases with no gene match: 10. CDR3 length equals 15 residues. CDR1 is MNHEY and CDR2 is SMNVEV in the germline V gene (reference sequence). The CDR3 sequence is CASRAGGGFTYEQYF. The CDR3 region has the DNA TGTGCCAGCAGAGCTGGCGGGGGATTTACCTACGAGCAGTACTTC.

V and J are TRBV7-9 and TRBJ1-1; weak D call: TRBD1 (6 bases). Trimming took 5 bases from V and 4 from J, leaving 14 bases between them. Germline CDR1 and CDR2: SEHNR and FQNEAQ (reference sequence). CDR3 size: 14 residues. The DNA of the CDR3 is TGTGCCAGCAGCGTTAACAGGGATGGCACTGAAGCTTTCTTT. Translated: CASSVNRDGTEAFF.

The sample holds one count of this clonotype. The V and J genes are TRBV6-2 or TRBV6-3 and TRBJ1-1, with D unclear. The germline gives CDR1 MNHEY, CDR2 SVGEGT. This CDR3 has 11 amino acids. The V and J ends lost 7 bases and 5 bases respectively, with 8 bases between them. In DNA form, the CDR3 reads TGTGCCAGCACGGGCGGGACTGAAGCTTTCTTT. Translation: CASTGGTEAFF.

This clonotype has at least ten counts. V usage is TRBV4-3 and J usage is TRBJ2-7; the D gene is possibly TRBD1 (5 bases). The CDR3 consists of 16 residues. Trimming took off 0 bases at V and 5 bases at J, with 17 bases between the two ends. From germline, CDR1 is LGHNA and CDR2 YSLEER. This CDR3 is CASSQDPSPAGNEQYF. CDR3 DNA sequence: TGCGCCAGCAGCCAAGATCCCTCCCCGGCAGGGAACGAGCAGTACTTC.

There are a few counts of this clonotype. The chain is built from TRBV7-9 and TRBJ2-2; no firm D call. The V end lost 3 bases, the J end lost 5 bases, and 7 bases lay between the germline ends. Germline V gives CDR1 SEHNR, CDR2 FQNEAQ (reference sequence). This CDR3 has 13 amino acids. DNA for the CDR3: TGTGCCAGCAGCTTTTCGGTTACCGGGGAGCTGTTTTTT. This sequence encodes CASSFSVTGELFF.

This clonotype has a handful of counts. As DNA, the CDR3 is TGTGCCAGCAGCTCGCACAACGAGCAGTACTTC. It is translated as CASSSHNEQYF. The rearrangement uses TRBV7-8 and TRBJ2-7; D not certain. The germline CDR1 and CDR2 sequences are SGHVS and FQNEAQ. Trimming removed 4 bases from V and 5 bases from J, with 6 bases in between. The CDR3 has 11 residues.

As to this clonotype: It may be a read error: a sequence one base away is much more abundant. V is TRBV27 and J is TRBJ2-1, with 8 bases matching TRBD2. Germline V lookup: CDR1 MNHEY, CDR2 SMNVEV (reference sequence). This CDR3 has 13 residues. The CDR3 DNA reads TGTGCCAGCAGTTTAACCCTGCGGGGGGAGCAGTCCTTC. Residues: CASSLTLRGEQSF.

This clonotype has only a few counts. V is TRBV20-1 and J is TRBJ2-3; perhaps D is TRBD1 or TRBD2 (5 bases each). The germline V gene encodes CDR1 DFQATT and CDR2 SNEGSKA (reference sequence). CDR3 size: 18 residues. V lost 2 bases and J lost 0, with 21 bases in between. The CDR3 DNA sequence: TGCAGTGCTAGATCCCAAACCCCGGGGCTAGTAAGCACAGATACGCAGTATTTT. This gives the protein CSARSQTPGLVSTDTQYF.

At least ten counts were recorded for this clonotype. This chain uses TRBV4-3 with TRBJ2-2, with 7 bases lining up with TRBD1. With V trimmed by 0 bases and J by 8 bases, 9 bases remained unmatched. This CDR3 has 16 amino acids. Germline V gene lookup returns CDR1 LGHNA and CDR2 YSLEER. In nucleotides, the CDR3 is TGCGCCAGCAGCCAAGATTTCGCAGGGGGTTCGGGGGAGCTGTTTTTT. Translation gives CASSQDFAGGSGELFF.

The chain couples TRBV7-2 to TRBJ2-7; D is uncertain. The V and J ends lost 5 bases and 4 bases respectively, with 6 bases between them. The germline V gene has CDR1 SGHTA and CDR2 FQGNSA. The CDR3 totals 11 residues. The CDR3 loop is CASSRRYEQYF. CDR3 in DNA: TGTGCCAGCAGCCGAAGGTACGAGCAGTACTTC.

In its sample, this clonotype ranks as medium-sized. This sequence joins TRBV12-3 or TRBV12-4 and TRBJ2-7; 9 nucleotides line up with TRBD2. The V gene end was trimmed by 5 bases and the J gene end by 4 bases; junction bases not matched to a gene: 6. The CDR3 loop spans 14 amino acids. The CDR3 loop reads CASSTGTSFYEQYF. The CDR3 DNA follows: TGTGCCAGCAGTACCGGGACTAGCTTTTACGAGCAGTACTTC.

This clonotype was recorded many times. The rearrangement joins TRBV7-6 to TRBJ2-3, with 11 nucleotides matching TRBD2. The CDR3 has 17 residues. Germline V CDR1 and CDR2: SGHVS, FNYEAQ. The trim removed 2 bases at V and 3 bases at J, leaving 7 bases unmatched. The CDR3, as DNA: TGTGCCAGCAGCTTAAATAGCGGGGGGGTTGCTACAGATACGCAGTATTTT. Amino acid sequence: CASSLNSGGVATDTQYF. Full variable domain (missing parts from reference TRBV7-6 and TRBJ2-3): GAGVSQSPRYKVTKRGQDVALRCDPISGHVSLYWYRQALGQGPEFLTYFNYEAQQDKSGLPNDRFSAERPEGSISTLTIQRTEQRDSAMYRCASSLNSGGVATDTQYFGPGTRLTVL.

This clonotype was recorded at least ten times. The rearrangement uses TRBV5-5 and TRBJ2-7; 10 bases are shared with TRBD1. This CDR3 is 15 amino acids long. V gave up 4 bases and J gave up 4 bases; unmatched junction bases: 8. Germline loops: CDR1 SGHKS, CDR2 YYEKEE (reference sequence). The CDR3 loop reads CASSPDRGRVYEQYV. The CDR3, as DNA: TGTGCCAGCAGCCCAGACAGGGGGCGCGTTTACGAGCAGTACGTC.

This clonotype was detected only a few times. The chain couples TRBV6-2 or TRBV6-3 to TRBJ1-5; 7 bases fit TRBD1. Germline V gene data show CDR1 as MNHEY and CDR2 as SVGEGT. Losses at the gene ends were 10 bases for V and 5 bases for J; bases not matched to a gene: 14. This CDR3 spans 15 amino acids. The CDR3 loop is CAIGLAGQAYQPQHF. DNA of the CDR3: TGTGCCATCGGTTTAGCCGGACAGGCTTATCAGCCCCAGCATTTT.

This clonotype came up a few times. The genes are TRBV11-2 and TRBJ2-1, with unresolved D. In germline, CDR1 is SGHAT, CDR2 FQNNGV. CDR3 length: 11 residues. V lost 5 bases, J lost 6 bases, and 5 bases lay in between. The CDR3 DNA is TGTGCCAGCAGCGCAGGCAATGAGCAGTTCTTC. It specifies CASSAGNEQFF.

There are many counts of this clonotype. V gene TRBV7-9 combines with J gene TRBJ1-1, with D possibly being TRBD1 (5 bases). The germline V gene encodes CDR1 SEHNR and CDR2 FQNEAQ (reference sequence). The length of the CDR3 is 12 residues. The germline V and J ends were trimmed by 7 bases and 5 bases, with 11 bases remaining between them. The CDR3: CASNSGMTEAFF. CDR3 coding DNA: TGTGCCAGCAACTCAGGGATGACTGAAGCTTTCTTT.

This clonotype was counted between two and nine times. The V gene is TRBV1, the J gene TRBJ2-3. TRBV1 corresponds to a pseudogene. This CDR3 has 12 amino acids. CDR3 sequence: CTSSQEYETQYF. CDR3 in DNA: TGCACCAGCAGCCAAGAGTATGAGACGCAGTATTTT.

The rearrangement joins TRBV7-2 to TRBJ2-1; the D gene is possibly TRBD2 (6 bases). Trimming took 5 bases from V and 10 from J, leaving 15 bases between them. The CDR3 contains 13 residues. The germline V gene has CDR1 SGHTA and CDR2 FQGNSA. CDR3 nucleotides: TGTGCCAGCAGCCCCCCGGGGAGGTTGGAGCAGTTCTTC. It is translated as CASSPPGRLEQFF.